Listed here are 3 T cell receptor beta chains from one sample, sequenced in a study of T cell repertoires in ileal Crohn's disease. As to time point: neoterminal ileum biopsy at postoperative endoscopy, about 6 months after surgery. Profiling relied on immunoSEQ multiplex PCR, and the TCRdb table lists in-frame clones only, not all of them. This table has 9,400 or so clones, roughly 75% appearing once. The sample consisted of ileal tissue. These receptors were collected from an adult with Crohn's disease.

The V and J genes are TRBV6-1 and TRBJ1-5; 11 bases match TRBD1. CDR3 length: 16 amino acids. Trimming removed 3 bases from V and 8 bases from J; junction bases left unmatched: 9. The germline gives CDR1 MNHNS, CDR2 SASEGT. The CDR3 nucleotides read TGTGCCAGCAGTGATAGGACAGGGGGCTTCATGAAGCCCCAGCATTTT. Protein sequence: CASSDRTGGFMKPQHF.

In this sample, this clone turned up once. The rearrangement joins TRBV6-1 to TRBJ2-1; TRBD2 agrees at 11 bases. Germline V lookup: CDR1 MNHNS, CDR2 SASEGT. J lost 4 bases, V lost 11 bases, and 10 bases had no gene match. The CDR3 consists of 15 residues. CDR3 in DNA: TGTGCCGCAGTGAATCTAGCGGGAGGATACAATGAGCAGTTCTTC. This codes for CAAVNLAGGYNEQFF.

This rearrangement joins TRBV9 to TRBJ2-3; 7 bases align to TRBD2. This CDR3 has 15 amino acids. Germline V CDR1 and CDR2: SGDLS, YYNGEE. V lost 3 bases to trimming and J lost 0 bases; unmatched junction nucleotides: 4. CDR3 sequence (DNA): TGTGCCAGCAGCGGACTAGCAGTTAGCACAGATACGCAGTATTTT. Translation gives CASSGLAVSTDTQYF. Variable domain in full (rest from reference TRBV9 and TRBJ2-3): DSGVTQTPKHLITATGQRVTLRCSPRSGDLSVYWYQQSLDQGLQFLIQYYNGEERAKGNILERFSAQQFPDLHSELNLSSLELGDSALYFCASSGLAVSTDTQYFGPGTRLTVL.